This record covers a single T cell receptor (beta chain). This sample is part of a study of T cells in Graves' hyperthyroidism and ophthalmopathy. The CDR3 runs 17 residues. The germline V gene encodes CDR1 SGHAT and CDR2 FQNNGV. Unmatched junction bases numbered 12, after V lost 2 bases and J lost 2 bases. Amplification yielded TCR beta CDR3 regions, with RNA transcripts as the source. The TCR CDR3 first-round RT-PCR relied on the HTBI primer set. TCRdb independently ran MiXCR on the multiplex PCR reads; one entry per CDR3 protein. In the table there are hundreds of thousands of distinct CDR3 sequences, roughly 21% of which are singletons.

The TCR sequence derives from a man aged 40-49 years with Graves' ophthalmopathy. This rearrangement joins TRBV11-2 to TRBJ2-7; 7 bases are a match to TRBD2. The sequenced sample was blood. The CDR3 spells CASSLYPPAGKTYEQYF. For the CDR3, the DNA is TGTGCCAGCAGCTTATACCCCCCAGCGGGGAAAACCTACGAGCAGTACTTC. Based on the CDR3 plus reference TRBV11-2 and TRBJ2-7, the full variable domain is EAGVAQSPRYKIIEKRQSVAFWCNPISGHATLYWYQQILGQGPKLLIQFQNNGVVDDSQLPKDRFSAERLKGVDSTLKIQPAKLEDSAVYLCASSLYPPAGKTYEQYFGPGTRLTVT.